These 18 T cell receptor beta chains share one sample of origin, sequenced in a study of cytomegalovirus exposure and HLA in healthy donors. 60 Vbeta and 13 Jbeta primers were used in PCR. Profiling relied on immunoSEQ multiplex PCR, and the TCRdb table lists in-frame clones only, not all of them. The table shows around 180,000 clones, with around 73% occurring only once. Sequencing was done on a sample of PBMCs. These receptors all come from a man in his 60s in good health and CMV-seronegative.

The genes are TRBV6-6 and TRBJ2-5, with TRBD2 matching 11 bases. CDR3 length equals 16 residues. Looked up from germline, CDR1 is MNHNY and CDR2 is SVGAGI (reference sequence). Trimming cost V 6 bases and J 6 bases; bases outside gene matches: 12. In DNA form, the CDR3 reads TGTGCCAGCAGGCCAAACTTAGCGGGGGGGCCGCAGACCCAGTACTTC. It is translated as CASRPNLAGGPQTQYF.

This clone was seen only once. V and J are TRBV9 and TRBJ2-6; 14 bases agree with TRBD2. V gave up 3 bases and J gave up 2 bases; unmatched junction bases: 4. The length of the CDR3 is 18 residues. CDR1 and CDR2 from the germline V gene are SGDLS and YYNGEE. The CDR3 is CASSERTSGRTGANVLTF. For the CDR3, the DNA is TGTGCCAGCAGCGAGAGGACTAGCGGGAGGACTGGGGCCAACGTCCTGACTTTC.

This chain joins TRBV14 and TRBJ2-2, with D tentatively TRBD2 (6 bases). The ends were cut back, 3 bases at V and 6 bases at J, with 14 bases in the middle. In germline, CDR1 is SGHDN, CDR2 FVKESK. This CDR3 spans 15 amino acids. CDR3 residues: CASSHPVRGSGELFF. The CDR3 region has the DNA TGTGCCAGCAGCCACCCAGTCCGGGGGTCCGGGGAGCTGTTTTTT.

Points on this clone: The junction departs from germline at one end; a sequencing error may be responsible. Within the sample, other DNA sequences also encode this same CDR3. This chain joins TRBV6-8 and TRBJ1-5; no definite D call. Germline loops: CDR1 MNHGY, CDR2 SAAAGT. The CDR3 consists of 14 residues. CDR3 bases: TGTGCCAGCAGGGAGAGGGTAAAGGATCAGCCCCAACATTTT. This encodes CASRERVKDQPQHF.

CDR3 loop: CASSELAGGQSTDTQYF. In DNA, the CDR3 is TGTGCCAGCAGTGAGTTAGCGGGGGGCCAAAGCACAGATACGCAGTATTTT. The chain employs TRBV2 and TRBJ2-3, with TRBD2 matching over 10 bases. With V trimmed by 3 bases and J by 0 bases, 6 bases remained unmatched. This CDR3 has 17 amino acids. Germline V gene data show CDR1 as SNHLY and CDR2 as FYNNEI.

The chain joins TRBV11-2 to TRBJ1-4; 9 nucleotides line up with TRBD1. This CDR3 is 15 amino acids long. With V trimmed by 6 bases and J by 8 bases, 10 bases remained unmatched. Germline lookup yields CDR1 SGHAT and CDR2 FQNNGV. Here the CDR3 reads CASRRPGQGTEKLFF. CDR3 in DNA: TGTGCCAGCAGACGGCCGGGACAGGGTACAGAAAAACTGTTTTTT.

The V gene is TRBV7-9, the J gene TRBJ1-6; D is ambiguous. This CDR3 comprises 18 residues. Germline V gives CDR1 SEHNR, CDR2 FQNEAQ (reference sequence). The ends were cut back, 1 base at V and 0 bases at J, with 13 bases in the middle. The CDR3 protein is CASSLVFPRYSYNSPLHF. The CDR3 bases are TGTGCCAGCAGCTTAGTGTTCCCCCGGTACTCCTATAATTCACCCCTCCACTTT. The variable domain in full, with the rest retrieved from reference TRBV7-9 and TRBJ1-6, is DTGVSQNPRHKITKRGQNVTFRCDPISEHNRLYWYRQTLGQGPEFLTYFQNEAQLEKSRLLSDRFSAERPKGSFSTLEIQRTEQGDSAMYLCASSLVFPRYSYNSPLHFGNGTRLTVT.

The V call is TRBV5-1, the J call TRBJ2-3; 7 nucleotides line up with TRBD2. This CDR3 has 14 residues. Per the germline V gene, CDR1 is SGHRS and CDR2 is YFSETQ. The J segment lost 6 bases and the V segment lost 2 bases, leaving 6 bases of the junction unmatched. The CDR3 sequence is CASSFGGRRDTQYF. CDR3 bases: TGCGCCAGCAGCTTCGGCGGGAGAAGGGATACGCAGTATTTT.

This clone occurred many times. The chain couples TRBV7-7 to TRBJ2-3, with D maybe TRBD2 (5 bases). From germline, CDR1 is SSHAT and CDR2 FNYEAQ (reference sequence). Trimming stripped 5 bases from V and 3 bases from J, with 15 bases between. The CDR3 has 15 amino acids. The CDR3 DNA follows: TGTGCCAGCAGCCCCGGGAACTACGAAACAGATACGCAGTATTTT. This gives the protein CASSPGNYETDTQYF.

A few counts support this clone. This chain connects TRBV6-5 to TRBJ1-1, with 7 bases identical to TRBD1. Trimming took 5 bases from V and 1 from J; bases not matched to a gene: 7. The germline CDR1 and CDR2 sequences are MNHEY and SVGAGI. The CDR3 is 15 residues long. The CDR3, as DNA: TGTGCCAGCAGTCATAAGACAGGGCGGAACACTGAAGCTTTCTTT. It yields the protein CASSHKTGRNTEAFF.

This clone appeared a single time. The rearrangement joins TRBV2 to TRBJ1-3, with 10 nucleotides matching TRBD1. Germline assignment: CDR1 SNHLY and CDR2 FYNNEI. V dropped 9 bases and J dropped 4; count of bases not matched to a gene: 6. The CDR3 has 14 residues. As DNA, the CDR3 is TGTGCCAGAGACAGGGGGCAAGTCGGAAACACCATATATTTT. Amino acid sequence: CARDRGQVGNTIYF. Using reference TRBV2 and TRBJ1-3 for the parts outside the CDR3, the full variable domain is EPEVTQTPSHQVTQMGQEVILRCVPISNHLYFYWYRQILGQKVEFLVSFYNNEISEKSEIFDDQFSVERPDGSNFTLKIRSTKLEDSAMYFCARDRGQVGNTIYFGEGSWLTVV.

V gene TRBV5-6 combines with J gene TRBJ2-4, with TRBD1 matching over 10 bases. V was clipped by 1 base and J by 5 bases; unmatched bases: 6. There are 16 residues in the CDR3. Germline loops: CDR1 SGHDT, CDR2 YYEEEE. CDR3 sequence (DNA): TGTGCCAGCAGCTTGTATAGGACAGGGGGACAAAACATTCAGTACTTC. Protein sequence: CASSLYRTGGQNIQYF.

CDR3 sequence: CASSREGVGYEQYF. In DNA, the CDR3 is TGCGCCAGCAGCCGGGAGGGGGTAGGCTACGAGCAGTACTTC. This rearrangement joins TRBV5-1 to TRBJ2-7; 8 bases line up with TRBD2. Germline CDR1 and CDR2: SGHRS and YFSETQ. The V and J ends lost 4 bases and 3 bases, in that order; junction bases with no gene match: 6. The CDR3 spans 14 residues. The whole variable domain, remainder taken from reference TRBV5-1 and TRBJ2-7, is KAGVTQTPRYLIKTRGQQVTLSCSPISGHRSVSWYQQTPGQGLQFLFEYFSETQRNKGNFPGRFSGRQFSNSRSEMNVSTLELGDSALYLCASSREGVGYEQYFGPGTRLTVT.

The rearrangement joins TRBV5-1 to TRBJ1-2; 11 bases fit TRBD1. V dropped 4 bases and J dropped 6; count of bases not matched to a gene: 5. The CDR3 consists of 14 residues. Germline CDR1 reads SGHRS; CDR2 reads YFSETQ. The CDR3 DNA is TGCGCCAGCAGCCCGGGACAGGGGGTGAATGGCTACACCTTC. It yields the protein CASSPGQGVNGYTF.

This chain connects TRBV14 to TRBJ2-1; perhaps TRBD2 as D (7 bases). V dropped 0 bases and J dropped 9 bases, with 18 bases sitting between them. The CDR3 consists of 16 residues. The germline V gene encodes CDR1 SGHDN and CDR2 FVKESK. The CDR3 region is CASSQDGGASLSEQFF. The CDR3 coding sequence is TGTGCCAGCAGCCAAGATGGGGGGGCGTCTCTTAGTGAGCAGTTCTTC.

CDR3: CASSPQGMNTEAFF. In DNA form, the CDR3 reads TGTGCCAGCAGTCCACAGGGTATGAACACTGAAGCTTTCTTT. The V and J genes are TRBV2 and TRBJ1-1; the D gene is possibly TRBD1 (6 bases). V shed 5 bases and J shed 0 bases, with 10 bases lying between them. This CDR3 region has 14 residues. Germline V gives CDR1 SNHLY, CDR2 FYNNEI.

This chain joins TRBV19 and TRBJ2-2, with a possible D match to TRBD1 (5 bases). CDR3 length: 13 residues. V lost 8 bases, J lost 4 bases, and 11 bases lay in between. Germline V gives CDR1 LNHDA, CDR2 SQIVND (reference sequence). The CDR3 protein is CASGERGTGELFF. The CDR3 DNA reads TGTGCCAGTGGTGAAAGGGGCACCGGGGAGCTGTTTTTT.

The chain links TRBV15 to TRBJ2-7; the match to TRBD1 covers 8 bases. This CDR3 contains 14 residues. After removal of 1 base from V and 3 bases from J, the junction contained 2 bases not matched to a gene. The germline gives CDR1 LNHNV, CDR2 YYDKDF (reference sequence). As DNA, the CDR3 is TGTGCCACCAGCAGAGTAGGACAGGGCTACGAGCAGTACTTC. As protein: CATSRVGQGYEQYF. Using reference TRBV15 and TRBJ2-7 for the parts outside the CDR3, the full variable domain is DAMVIQNPRYQVTQFGKPVTLSCSQTLNHNVMYWYQQKSSQAPKLLFHYYDKDFNNEADTPDNFQSRRPNTSFCFLDIRSPGLGDTAMYLCATSRVGQGYEQYFGPGTRLTVT.